Here is one T cell receptor (beta chain) with its context. This clonotype has a count of ten or more. The antigen this receptor binds is unknown. Qualities for individual bases were not recorded, and no much larger clone is one base off. This specimen comes from a study of T cell repertoires in cytomegalovirus infection (dated by TCRdb to about 2019). Describing the broader study: Alongside well-studied HLA-B-restricted epitopes, the peptide stimulations were aimed at recently identified HLA-C-restricted CMV epitopes, whose presentation resists viral immunomodulation. The HLA type of each donor mattered for the analysis, because public TCR beta signatures pointed to carriage of CMV infection along with the matching HLA type. General findings and caveats noted by the study authors: In the ex vivo response, HLA-C-restricted CMV-specific TCR beta clonotypes were dominant, and in two of eight donors the single most frequent clonotype came from this HLA-C-restricted group. Cumulative frequency of public TCR beta family members discriminated carriers of CMV infection plus the relevant HLA type in this cohort and an independent roughly 330-donor cohort.

CDR1 and CDR2 (MNHEY, SMNVEV) derive from the germline V gene (reference sequence). V is reduced by 6 bases and J by 2 bases, leaving a spacing of 7 bases between them. The CDR3 sequence holds 12 residues, the cysteine and phenylalanine included. The CDR3 DNA has 36 bases and is translated from base 1. The treatment or condition label of this sample denotes: in vitro stimulation with specific CMV peptide epitopes to enrich CMV-specific T cells. The sequencer listed for this sample is Illumina HiSeq 1500. The public reads were reprocessed in TCRdb via fastp at Q25 and MiXCR, keeping in-frame beta chains. Records with the same CDR3 protein are collapsed into one entry carrying the most frequent genes and DNA. The sample records about 120,000 distinct CDR3 sequences, 30% of which are singletons. The ten top clones hold around two fifths of the sample.

The V and J genes are TRBV27 and TRBJ1-1; no D gene can be assigned with confidence. The TCR comes from a human donor in good health (CMV status not recorded). Some clones in this sample may be carry-over from other donors' samples. The sample consisted of CD8+ T cells from cultured PBMCs, taken from culture after CMV antigen stimulation. The DNA sequence is given as TGTGCCAGCAGCCGTGGAAACACTGAAGCTTTCTTT. The translation is CASSRGNTEAFF.